Each of the 32 T cell receptor beta chains below was sequenced from the same sample in a study of T cells in Graves' hyperthyroidism and ophthalmopathy. TCR beta CDR3 regions were amplified from RNA transcripts. A first-round RT-PCR of the TCR CDR3 used the HTBI primer set. Each CDR3 protein is one row after TCRdb ran MiXCR on the multiplex PCR reads. The profile shows more than 350,000 distinct CDR3 sequences, 13% to 15% of them singletons. The specimen was blood. These receptor sequences come from a woman aged 60-75 years with Graves' ophthalmopathy.

This clonotype came up a few times. The V and J genes are TRBV10-1 and TRBJ2-3; D is possibly TRBD1 (6 bases). Germline CDR1 is WNHNN and CDR2 is SYGVQD (reference sequence). The CDR3 totals 13 residues. V lost 0 bases and J 6 bases, leaving 7 bases between the germline ends. CDR3 bases: TGCGCCAGCAGTGAGTCGGGGGCGGATACGCAGTATTTT. This translates into CASSESGADTQYF.

This chain links TRBV6-5 with TRBJ2-1; no clear D. V shed 2 bases and J shed 7 bases, with 6 bases lying between them. Germline CDR1 is MNHEY and CDR2 is SVGAGI. CDR3 length: 12 residues. The CDR3 DNA reads TGTGCCAGCAGTTACCTTGTTAATGAGCAGTTCTTC. Encoded protein: CASSYLVNEQFF.

This chain uses TRBV7-8 with TRBJ2-7; TRBD1 is a possible D gene (6 bases). The CDR3 spans 14 residues. The germline V and J ends were trimmed by 1 base and 5 bases, with 12 bases remaining between them. Germline loops: CDR1 SGHVS, CDR2 FQNEAQ. The CDR3, as DNA: TGTGCCAGCAGCTTAGATTGGGGGCAGAACGAGCAGTACTTC. It is translated as CASSLDWGQNEQYF.

This clonotype was counted many times. The chain joins TRBV11-2 to TRBJ2-7; D gene ambiguous. V was pared by 4 bases and J by 2 bases, with 6 bases between. Per germline, CDR1 SGHAT and CDR2 FQNNGV. There are 12 residues in the CDR3. This CDR3 reads CASSSGTYEQYF. For the CDR3, the DNA is TGTGCCAGCAGCTCCGGTACCTACGAGCAGTACTTC.

The table lists this clonotype with many counts. The chain recombines TRBV5-1 with TRBJ1-2; tentatively, D is TRBD1 (5 bases). Trimming cost V 2 bases and J 1 base, with 9 bases left between them. The CDR3 loop spans 14 amino acids. Germline assignment: CDR1 SGHRS and CDR2 YFSETQ. CDR3 nucleotides: TGCGCCAGCAGCTTCGGGGACGGTAACTATGGCTACACCTTC. Translated, it gives CASSFGDGNYGYTF.

This clonotype has a count of ten or more. J is TRBJ2-2 and V is TRBV11-2; 10 bases map to TRBD2. The CDR3 totals 16 residues. Germline loops: CDR1 SGHAT, CDR2 FQNNGV. The V and J ends lost 4 bases and 5 bases, in that order; junction bases with no gene match: 7. This chain's CDR3 is CASSSPGTSVTGELFF. The CDR3 bases are TGTGCCAGCAGCTCCCCCGGGACTAGCGTTACCGGGGAGCTGTTTTTT.

V and J are TRBV10-2 and TRBJ2-5, with 12 bases matching TRBD1. J lost 4 bases, V lost 8 bases, and 8 bases had no gene match. The germline V gene has CDR1 WSHSY and CDR2 SAAADI. There are 15 residues in the CDR3. CDR3 sequence reads: CASGEGTGGRETQYF. The CDR3 region has the DNA TGCGCCAGCGGCGAAGGGACAGGGGGCAGAGAGACCCAGTACTTC.

As concerns this clonotype: A much larger clonotype is one base distant, so this may be a read error. The chain recombines TRBV27 with TRBJ1-5, with 9 nucleotides matching TRBD1. The CDR3 runs to 17 residues. Germline loops: CDR1 MNHEY, CDR2 SMNVEV (reference sequence). The trim removed 5 bases at V and 0 bases at J, leaving 8 bases unmatched. CDR3 loop: CASSPNPGQGSNQPQHF. CDR3 coding DNA: TGTGCCAGCAGTCCCAATCCGGGACAGGGTAGCAATCAGCCCCAGCATTTT.

This clonotype was counted ten times or more. The J gene is TRBJ2-7, the V gene TRBV10-2, with D uncertain. Per the germline V gene, CDR1 is WSHSY and CDR2 is SAAADI. The V gene lost 11 bases and the J gene lost 5 bases, with 19 bases spanning the gap. The CDR3 loop spans 13 amino acids. The chain's CDR3 is CAGSPTERDEQYF. As DNA, the CDR3 is TGCGCCGGGTCCCCGACTGAGCGCGACGAGCAGTACTTC.

This clonotype occurred many times. This chain links TRBV3-1 with TRBJ1-4, with D unresolved. This CDR3 has 14 amino acids. Germline values: CDR1 LGHDT, CDR2 YNNKEL (reference sequence). V lost 0 bases, J lost 7 bases, and 9 bases lay in between. The CDR3 region has the DNA TGTGCCAGCAGCCAAGAAGGGCGAGGTGAAAAACTGTTTTTT. Protein product: CASSQEGRGEKLFF.

Notes on this clonotype: Just one base apart from a much larger clone, this may be a read error. The gene calls are TRBV30 and TRBJ1-3; D is possibly TRBD1 (5 bases). The germline V gene encodes CDR1 GTSNPN and CDR2 SVGIG (reference sequence). This CDR3 spans 13 amino acids. The CDR3, as DNA: TGTGCCTGGAGTTTGGGGGTTGGAAACACCATGTATTTT. Amino acid sequence: CAWSLGVGNTMYF.

This clonotype was seen at least ten times. The genes are TRBV9 and TRBJ2-3; D perhaps matches TRBD1 (6 bases). V lost 4 bases and J 2 bases, leaving 14 bases between the germline ends. The V gene's germline CDR1 is SGDLS and CDR2 YYNGEE. The CDR3 totals 15 residues. The CDR3 region has the DNA TGTGCCAGCAGCCCCCCCGGACAGCACACAGATACGCAGTATTTT. Translating it yields CASSPPGQHTDTQYF.

The sample holds many counts of this clonotype. V gene TRBV7-2 combines with J gene TRBJ1-4; the D is unclear. V was clipped by 6 bases and J by 5 bases, with 16 bases between them. In germline, CDR1 is SGHTA, CDR2 FQGNSA. This CDR3 has 15 amino acids. This chain's CDR3 is CASSPRPGLNEKLFF. CDR3 DNA sequence: TGTGCCAGCAGTCCCAGACCAGGATTAAATGAAAAACTGTTTTTT.

This clonotype was seen at least ten times. The chain is built from TRBV20-1 and TRBJ2-1, with a weak D call TRBD1 (9 bases). Germline V gene lookup returns CDR1 DFQATT and CDR2 SNEGSKA (reference sequence). CDR3 length equals 17 residues. Trimming removed 7 bases from V and 8 bases from J, with 30 bases in between. The CDR3 region is CSVPDRGVVAGWDEQFF. CDR3 coding DNA: TGCAGTGTCCCGGACAGGGGAGTCGTAGCGGGGTGGGATGAGCAGTTCTTC.

This clonotype came up many times. This chain connects TRBV20-1 to TRBJ2-7; no definite D call. Germline lookup yields CDR1 DFQATT and CDR2 SNEGSKA (reference sequence). The CDR3 spans 11 residues. The chain's CDR3 is CTHPTRGEQYF. The CDR3 region has the DNA TGCACTCATCCCACCCGTGGCGAGCAGTACTTC.

In its sample, this clonotype was seen a few times. This chain uses TRBV7-8 with TRBJ1-2; D may be TRBD1 (6 bases). With 0 bases removed from V and 0 bases from J, the gap between germline ends came to 17 bases. CDR1 and CDR2 (germline): SGHVS, FQNEAQ. The CDR3 runs to 18 residues. The CDR3: CASSLAARGGRTNYGYTF. The CDR3 region has the DNA TGTGCCAGCAGCTTAGCCGCTAGAGGGGGGCGGACTAACTATGGCTACACCTTC. Full variable domain (rest looked up from reference TRBV7-8 and TRBJ1-2): GAGVSQSPRYKVAKRGQDVALRCDPISGHVSLFWYQQALGQGPEFLTYFQNEAQLDKSGLPSDRFFAERPEGSVSTLKIQRTQQEDSAVYLCASSLAARGGRTNYGYTFGSGTRLTVV.

This clonotype was recorded many times. V and J are TRBV6-1 and TRBJ2-7; perhaps TRBD1 as D (5 bases). CDR1 and CDR2 from the germline V gene are MNHNS and SASEGT. The V gene lost 5 bases and the J gene lost 2 bases, with 19 bases spanning the gap. The CDR3 is 16 amino acids. The CDR3 loop reads CASSIEDTTSTYEQYF. CDR3 nucleotide sequence: TGTGCCAGCAGTATAGAGGACACGACCTCCACCTACGAGCAGTACTTC.

This chain uses TRBV2 with TRBJ1-1; D may be TRBD1 (5 bases). Trimming left V 6 bases short and J 0 bases short, with 17 bases between. This CDR3 has 16 residues. CDR1 is SNHLY and CDR2 is FYNNEI in the germline V gene. CDR3 sequence reads: CASSDQGGLVNTEAFF. The CDR3 bases are TGTGCCAGCAGCGACCAGGGTGGATTGGTGAACACTGAAGCTTTCTTT.

At least ten counts were recorded for this clonotype. This chain connects TRBV11-2 to TRBJ2-1, with TRBD2 matching over 8 bases. Per the germline V gene, CDR1 is SGHAT and CDR2 is FQNNGV. The CDR3 totals 16 residues. Trimming at V came to 5 bases and at J to 8 bases, leaving 14 bases not matched to a gene. The CDR3: CASSLKRELIYHEQFF. The CDR3 coding sequence is TGTGCCAGCAGCCTGAAGCGGGAGTTAATATACCATGAGCAGTTCTTC.

This clonotype was seen a few times. V usage is TRBV25-1 and J usage is TRBJ2-3, with 10 positions matching TRBD2. Germline lookup yields CDR1 MGHDK and CDR2 SYGVNS. V trimming: 5 bases; J trimming: 6 bases; junction bases outside the gene matches: 11. CDR3 length equals 16 residues. The CDR3 DNA follows: TGTGCCAGCAGTCCTCGCCTAGCGGGAGATCGCGATACGCAGTATTTT. This gives the protein CASSPRLAGDRDTQYF.

This clonotype turned up a few times. This rearrangement joins TRBV12-3 or TRBV12-4 to TRBJ1-5; unclear D gene. Trimming shortened V by 10 bases and J by 2 bases, and 9 bases separated the two germline ends. This CDR3 is built from 12 residues. The CDR3: CATTVGNQPQHF. DNA of the CDR3: TGTGCCACCACAGTGGGCAATCAGCCCCAGCATTTT.

This chain uses TRBV9 with TRBJ2-7; 13 nucleotides align to TRBD2. J was trimmed by 5 bases and V by 3 bases; bases with no gene match: 5. The CDR3 is 15 amino acids. The V gene's germline CDR1 is SGDLS and CDR2 YYNGEE. CDR3 amino acids: CASSARTSGRHEQYF. CDR3 bases: TGTGCCAGCAGCGCTCGGACTAGCGGGAGACACGAGCAGTACTTC. The full variable domain, with the rest looked up from reference TRBV9 and TRBJ2-7, is DSGVTQTPKHLITATGQRVTLRCSPRSGDLSVYWYQQSLDQGLQFLIQYYNGEERAKGNILERFSAQQFPDLHSELNLSSLELGDSALYFCASSARTSGRHEQYFGPGTRLTVT.

The sample holds a few counts of this clonotype. This chain joins TRBV2 and TRBJ1-4; the D is unclear. This CDR3 has 13 residues. Germline CDR1 is SNHLY and CDR2 is FYNNEI. V was clipped by 2 bases and J by 8 bases, with 9 bases between them. The CDR3 DNA sequence: TGTGCCAGCAGTGAATTCGGGGAGGAAAAACTGTTTTTT. This encodes CASSEFGEEKLFF. Complete variable domain (other parts from reference TRBV2 and TRBJ1-4): EPEVTQTPSHQVTQMGQEVILRCVPISNHLYFYWYRQILGQKVEFLVSFYNNEISEKSEIFDDQFSVERPDGSNFTLKIRSTKLEDSAMYFCASSEFGEEKLFFGSGTQLSVL.

This clonotype was detected ten times or more. V gene TRBV11-2 combines with J gene TRBJ2-3, with 8 bases that match TRBD2. The germline CDR1 and CDR2 sequences are SGHAT and FQNNGV. The length of the CDR3 is 14 residues. Germline trimming cut 7 bases from V and 13 bases from J; bases unmatched to any gene: 16. CDR3 DNA: TGTGCCAGCAAGTATCAGGGAAGAGCGGGAGTTAAGTATTTT. Translation gives CASKYQGRAGVKYF.

This clonotype was found many times. V usage is TRBV30 and J usage is TRBJ2-1; 8 nucleotides match TRBD1. CDR1 is GTSNPN, CDR2 SVGIG, per germline (reference sequence). V lost 8 bases and J lost 0; bases outside the gene matches: 15. The CDR3 covers 17 residues. The CDR3 protein is CAAPIGTGSFSYNEQFF. The DNA of the CDR3 is TGTGCCGCCCCAATCGGGACAGGCTCCTTCTCCTACAATGAGCAGTTCTTC. The variable domain in full, with the rest retrieved from reference TRBV30 and TRBJ2-1, is SQTIHQWPATLVQPVGSPLSLECTVEGTSNPNLYWYRQAAGRGLQLLFYSVGIGQISSEVPQNLSASRPQDRQFILSSKKLLLSDSGFYLCAAPIGTGSFSYNEQFFGPGTRLTVL.

This clonotype was picked up many times. V is TRBV29-1 and J is TRBJ1-2; D may be TRBD1 (5 bases). The CDR3 has 11 amino acids. V was pared by 4 bases and J by 4 bases, with 7 bases between. Germline V CDR1 and CDR2: SQVTM, ANQGSEA. CDR3 DNA sequence: TGCAGCGTTGCCCAGGGCTATGGCTACACCTTC. This translates into CSVAQGYGYTF.

This clonotype was picked up many times. The chain carries TRBV20-1 and TRBJ2-4; 8 nucleotides match TRBD1. After removal of 4 bases from V and 7 bases from J, the junction contained 0 bases not matched to a gene. The CDR3 is 11 amino acids. Germline V lookup: CDR1 DFQATT, CDR2 SNEGSKA (reference sequence). DNA of the CDR3: TGCAGTGCTAACAGGGGGAACATTCAGTACTTC. Its protein is CSANRGNIQYF.

About this clonotype itself: A read error is possible here, since a much larger clone lies one base away. The chain couples TRBV20-1 to TRBJ2-7; TRBD2 agrees at 8 bases. Germline V CDR1 and CDR2: DFQATT, SNEGSKA (reference sequence). This CDR3 has 17 residues. The CDR3 DNA sequence: TGCAGGGCTAGGGGGTGGCTTAGGGCGGGAGGTCCGGACGAGCAGTACTTC. This codes for CRARGWLRAGGPDEQYF.

The chain couples TRBV9 to TRBJ2-7, with 14 bases lining up with TRBD2. CDR3 length equals 17 residues. Germline loops: CDR1 SGDLS, CDR2 YYNGEE. Trimming at V came to 0 bases and at J to 7 bases, leaving 9 bases not matched to a gene. The CDR3 DNA follows: TGTGCCAGCAGCGTAGGACTAGCGGGAGGGCCTACGGGGGAGCAGTACTTC. Translating it yields CASSVGLAGGPTGEQYF.

The chain uses TRBV10-2 and TRBJ2-3; the match to TRBD2 covers 7 bases. The V segment lost 0 bases and the J segment 6 bases; nucleotides outside the gene matches: 6. The CDR3 has 15 residues. The germline CDR1 and CDR2 sequences are WSHSY and SAAADI. The CDR3 region has the DNA TGCGCCAGCAGTGAGTCTGAGGGAGGGCCGGATACGCAGTATTTT. Translating gives CASSESEGGPDTQYF.

This clonotype was counted many times. The rearrangement joins TRBV5-8 to TRBJ2-7, with 9 nucleotides matching TRBD2. Germline CDR1 and CDR2: SGHTS and YDEGEE. Trimming took 2 bases from V and 2 from J; bases not matched to a gene: 17. This CDR3 contains 19 residues. In DNA, the CDR3 is TGTGCCAGCAGCTTTCTAGCGGGAAAGGTTAGGGGCCGACCCTACGAGCAGTACTTC. Translating gives CASSFLAGKVRGRPYEQYF.

There are many counts of this clonotype. The chain couples TRBV20-1 to TRBJ2-1; 8 nucleotides align to TRBD2. Germline trimming cut 8 bases from V and 7 bases from J; bases unmatched to any gene: 10. CDR1 is DFQATT and CDR2 is SNEGSKA in the germline V gene (reference sequence). The CDR3 spans 13 residues. Here the CDR3 reads CSPRFSGKNEQFF. Here the CDR3 DNA reads TGCAGTCCACGGTTTAGCGGGAAGAATGAGCAGTTCTTC.